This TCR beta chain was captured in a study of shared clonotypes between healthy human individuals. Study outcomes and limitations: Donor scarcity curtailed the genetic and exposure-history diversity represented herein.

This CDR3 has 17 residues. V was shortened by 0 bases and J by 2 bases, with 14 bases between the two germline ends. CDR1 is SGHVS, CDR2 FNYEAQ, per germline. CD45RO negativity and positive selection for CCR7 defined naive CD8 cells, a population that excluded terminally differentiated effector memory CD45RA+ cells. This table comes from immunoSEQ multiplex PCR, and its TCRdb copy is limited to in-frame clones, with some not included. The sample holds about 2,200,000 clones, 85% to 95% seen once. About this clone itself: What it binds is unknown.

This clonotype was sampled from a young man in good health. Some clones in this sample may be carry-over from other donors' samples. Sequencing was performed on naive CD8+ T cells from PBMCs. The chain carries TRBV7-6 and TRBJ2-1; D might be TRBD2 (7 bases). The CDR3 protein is CASSLAGGANPYNEQFF. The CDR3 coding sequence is TGTGCCAGCAGCTTAGCGGGGGGGGCGAACCCCTACAATGAGCAGTTCTTC. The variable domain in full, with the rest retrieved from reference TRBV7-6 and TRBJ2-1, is GAGVSQSPRYKVTKRGQDVALRCDPISGHVSLYWYRQALGQGPEFLTYFNYEAQQDKSGLPNDRFSAERPEGSISTLTIQRTEQRDSAMYRCASSLAGGANPYNEQFFGPGTRLTVL.